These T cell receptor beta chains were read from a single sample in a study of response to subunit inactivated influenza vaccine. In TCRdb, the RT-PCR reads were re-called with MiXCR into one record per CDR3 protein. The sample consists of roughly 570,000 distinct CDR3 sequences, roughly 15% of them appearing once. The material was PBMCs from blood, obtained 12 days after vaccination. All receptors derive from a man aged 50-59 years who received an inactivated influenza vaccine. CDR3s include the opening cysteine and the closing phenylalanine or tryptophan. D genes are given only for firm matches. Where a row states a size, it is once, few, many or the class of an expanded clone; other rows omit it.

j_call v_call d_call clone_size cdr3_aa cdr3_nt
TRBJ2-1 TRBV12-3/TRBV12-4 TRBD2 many CASSATSGGGDEQFF TGTGCCAGCAGTGCCACTAGCGGGGGGGGGGATGAGCAGTTCTTC
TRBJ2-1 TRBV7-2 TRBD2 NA CASSPLAGAGFNEQFF TGTGCCAGCAGCCCGCTAGCGGGGGCGGGATTCAATGAGCAGTTCTTC
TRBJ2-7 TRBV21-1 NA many CASSIPTGVSSYEQYF TGTGCCAGCAGCATCCCGACAGGGGTAAGCTCCTACGAGCAGTACTTC
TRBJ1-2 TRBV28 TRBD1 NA CASSLPGQGRYGYTF TGTGCCAGCAGTTTGCCAGGACAGGGACGGTATGGCTACACCTTC
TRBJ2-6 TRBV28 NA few CASSFAGSSGANVLTF TGTGCCAGCAGTTTCGCGGGAAGCTCTGGGGCCAACGTCCTGACTTTC
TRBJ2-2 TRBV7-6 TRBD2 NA CASSLYGGADTGELFF TGTGCCAGCAGCTTATACGGGGGGGCCGACACCGGGGAGCTGTTTTTT
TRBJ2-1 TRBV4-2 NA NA CASSQTSFVQFF TGTGCCAGCAGCCAAACTAGCTTTGTGCAGTTCTTC
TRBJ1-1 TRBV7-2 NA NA CASSGRGSMNTEAFF TGTGCCAGCAGCGGCAGGGGCTCCATGAACACTGAAGCTTTCTTT
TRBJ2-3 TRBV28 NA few CASSRAGTPFVDTQYF TGTGCCAGCAGTCGGGCCGGGACGCCCTTTGTGGATACGCAGTATTTT
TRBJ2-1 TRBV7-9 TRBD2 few CASSARLAPYNEQFF TGTGCCAGCAGCGCCCGACTAGCCCCTTACAATGAGCAGTTCTTC
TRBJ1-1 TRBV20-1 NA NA CSATIGGTMNTEAFF TGCAGTGCTACAATAGGGGGAACGATGAACACTGAAGCTTTCTTT
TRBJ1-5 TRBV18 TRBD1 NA CASSPNRGGNQPQHF TGTGCCAGCTCACCTAACAGGGGTGGCAATCAGCCCCAGCATTTT
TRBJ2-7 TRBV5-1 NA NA CASSSGNPSGEQYF TGCGCCAGCAGCTCGGGAAACCCGTCTGGGGAGCAGTACTTC
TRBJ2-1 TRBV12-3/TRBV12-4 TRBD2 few CASYERGTYNEQFF TGTGCCAGCTATGAGCGGGGCACCTACAATGAGCAGTTCTTC
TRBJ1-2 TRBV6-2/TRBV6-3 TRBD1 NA CASSPGTGGLGYTF TGTGCCAGCAGCCCCGGGACAGGGGGCTTGGGCTACACCTTC
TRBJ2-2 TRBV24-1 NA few CATSDRAQYTGELFF TGTGCCACCAGTGATCGGGCACAATACACCGGGGAGCTGTTTTTT
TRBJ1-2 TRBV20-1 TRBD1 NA CSATPGQATYGYTF TGCAGTGCTACTCCGGGACAGGCGACTTATGGCTACACCTTC
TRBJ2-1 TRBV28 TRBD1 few CASSYPGQAYNEQFF TGTGCCAGCAGTTATCCGGGACAGGCCTACAATGAGCAGTTCTTC
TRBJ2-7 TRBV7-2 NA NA CASSLGDGSYYEQYF TGTGCCAGCAGCTTAGGTGACGGATCGTACTACGAGCAGTACTTC
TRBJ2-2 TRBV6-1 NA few CASGKMLNTGELFF TGTGCCAGTGGAAAAATGCTGAACACCGGGGAGCTGTTTTTT
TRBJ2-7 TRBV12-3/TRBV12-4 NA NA CASRGTWAPYEQYF TGTGCCAGCAGGGGGACCTGGGCTCCCTACGAGCAGTACTTC
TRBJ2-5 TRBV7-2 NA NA CASSYFQGGTQYF TGTGCCAGCAGCTACTTCCAGGGGGGGACCCAGTACTTC
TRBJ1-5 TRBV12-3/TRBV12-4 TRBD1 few CASSSTGTGPSNQPQHF TGTGCCAGCAGCTCGACCGGGACAGGGCCGAGCAATCAGCCCCAGCATTTT
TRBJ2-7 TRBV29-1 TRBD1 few CSVGGQGAYEQYF TGCAGCGTTGGGGGACAGGGGGCCTACGAGCAGTACTTC
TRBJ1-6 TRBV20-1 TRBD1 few CSARTTGGAYSPLHF TGCAGTGCTAGAACTACAGGGGGGGCATATTCACCCCTCCACTTT
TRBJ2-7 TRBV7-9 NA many CASSLLSAVPYEQYF TGTGCCAGCAGCCTCCTTTCGGCGGTGCCTTACGAGCAGTACTTC
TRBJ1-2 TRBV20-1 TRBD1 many CSASPGQGGYGYTF TGCAGTGCTAGCCCGGGACAGGGAGGCTATGGCTACACCTTC
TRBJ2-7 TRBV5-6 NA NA CASSHMGAAYEQYF TGTGCCAGCAGCCACATGGGGGCGGCCTACGAGCAGTACTTC
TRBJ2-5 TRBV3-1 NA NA CASSLGGGSVYF TGTGCCAGCAGCCTCGGAGGGGGTAGCGTGTACTTC
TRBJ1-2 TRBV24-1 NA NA CATSDFGRASGYTF TGTGCCACCAGTGATTTCGGGAGGGCCAGTGGCTACACCTTC
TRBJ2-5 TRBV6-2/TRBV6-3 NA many CASSYSSRGRGETQYF TGTGCCAGCAGTTACTCGAGCAGGGGACGAGGAGAGACCCAGTACTTC
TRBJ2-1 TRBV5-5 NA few CASSWTGGEQFF TGTGCCAGCAGTTGGACTGGCGGGGAGCAGTTCTTC
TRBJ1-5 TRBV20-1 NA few CSASGSEAQHF TGCAGTGCTAGCGGTTCGGAGGCCCAGCATTTT
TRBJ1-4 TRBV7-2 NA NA CASSNSRRNNEKMFF TGTGCCAGCAGCAACAGCAGGCGTAATAATGAAAAAATGTTTTTT
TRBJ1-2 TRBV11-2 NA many CASSLSDIMAGGYTF TGTGCCAGCAGCTTATCCGACATTATGGCAGGTGGCTACACCTTC
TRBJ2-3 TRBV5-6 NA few CASSLPISTDTQYF TGTGCCAGCAGCTTGCCGATTAGCACAGATACGCAGTATTTT